Presented here are 17 T cell receptor beta chains from one specimen sequenced in a study of blood T cell repertoires in COVID-19. Measured with immunoSEQ multiplex PCR; TCRdb has only the in-frame clones, and not every one. The sample includes nearly 250,000 clones, about 80% of them seen just once. The material sequenced was peripheral blood. These TCRs come from a woman aged 80 or over with acute or convalescent COVID-19.

The J gene is TRBJ2-5, the V gene TRBV27, with TRBD1 matching over 9 bases. The V gene end was trimmed by 8 bases and the J gene end by 5 bases; junction bases not matched to a gene: 3. This CDR3 spans 12 amino acids. Germline lookup yields CDR1 MNHEY and CDR2 SMNVEV (reference sequence). The CDR3 bases are TGTGCCAGCTGGGACAGGGTTGAGACCCAGTACTTC. It translates to CASWDRVETQYF.

The chain recombines TRBV29-1 with TRBJ2-5; D call uncertain. The V end lost 1 base, the J end lost 0 bases, and 9 bases lay between the germline ends. The CDR3 spans 14 residues. Germline values: CDR1 SQVTM, CDR2 ANQGSEA. The CDR3 sequence is CSVEAALNQETQYF. The CDR3 DNA sequence: TGCAGCGTTGAAGCGGCACTAAACCAAGAGACCCAGTACTTC.

This clone has more than one count but fewer than ten. In DNA, the CDR3 is TGTGCCAGCTTACCTGGAACAGGGGGTGCCTACGAGCAGTACTTC. Its protein product is CASLPGTGGAYEQYF. The genes are TRBV28 and TRBJ2-7, with TRBD1 matching over 8 bases. The V and J ends lost 8 bases and 2 bases, in that order; junction bases with no gene match: 11. CDR1 is MDHEN, CDR2 SYDVKM, per germline. This CDR3 spans 15 amino acids.

Comments on this clone: Other DNA sequences in this sample translate to the same CDR3. The chain combines TRBV7-9 with TRBJ2-1; TRBD2 might be the D (6 bases). Between the trimmed V and J ends, which lost 3 bases and 3 bases, there was a span of 9 bases. This CDR3 comprises 14 residues. Germline V gives CDR1 SEHNR, CDR2 FQNEAQ (reference sequence). CDR3 protein: CASSLGGDYNEQFF. For the CDR3, the DNA is TGTGCCAGCAGCTTGGGCGGGGACTACAATGAGCAGTTCTTC. Drawing the rest from reference TRBV7-9 and TRBJ2-1, the complete variable domain is DTGVSQNPRHKITKRGQNVTFRCDPISEHNRLYWYRQTLGQGPEFLTYFQNEAQLEKSRLLSDRFSAERPKGSFSTLEIQRTEQGDSAMYLCASSLGGDYNEQFFGPGTRLTVL.

V and J are TRBV7-2 and TRBJ2-7, with 8 bases that match TRBD2. After removal of 5 bases from V and 2 bases from J, the junction contained 5 bases not matched to a gene. Germline CDR1 SGHTA, CDR2 FQGNSA. The CDR3 length is 14 residues. The CDR3 nucleotides read TGTGCCAGCAGCCCCTCGGGGGGGCCCTACGAGCAGTACTTC. This encodes CASSPSGGPYEQYF.

J is TRBJ1-2 and V is TRBV4-3; a possible D gene is TRBD1 (5 bases). The CDR3 extends over 15 amino acids. From germline, CDR1 is LGHNA and CDR2 YSLEER. V lost 1 base and J 9 bases, leaving 18 bases between the germline ends. The CDR3 region is CASSQGRGRGGRYTF. Here the CDR3 DNA reads TGCGCCAGCAGCCAAGGGAGGGGCCGAGGCGGTCGCTACACCTTC.

This clone came up once. The chain carries TRBV30 and TRBJ2-7, with a tentative D call TRBD2 (5 bases). V lost 0 bases and J lost 6, with 9 bases in between. This CDR3 has 12 amino acids. Germline V CDR1 and CDR2: GTSNPN, SVGIG (reference sequence). For the CDR3, the DNA is TGTGCCTGGAGTGTTTCTAGCATCGAGCAGTACTTC. Protein sequence: CAWSVSSIEQYF.

Only a few counts were recorded for this clone. V usage is TRBV28 and J usage is TRBJ1-5; TRBD1 matches 8 bases. After removal of 2 bases from V and 0 bases from J, the junction contained 3 bases not matched to a gene. The CDR3 is 16 amino acids. CDR1 MDHEN and CDR2 SYDVKM come from the germline V gene. The CDR3 coding sequence is TGTGCCAGCAGTTTAAGGGGGACAGGTAGCAATCAGCCCCAGCATTTT. The encoded protein is CASSLRGTGSNQPQHF.

In the case of this clone: Other nucleotide sequences from this sample produce the same CDR3. CDR3 in DNA: TGCGCCAGCAGCTTGGCAGGAGGGGAGACCCAGTACTTC. Its protein product is CASSLAGGETQYF. The rearrangement uses TRBV5-1 and TRBJ2-5; maybe TRBD2 (6 bases). The CDR3 consists of 13 residues. Germline assignment: CDR1 SGHRS and CDR2 YFSETQ. The V gene lost 0 bases and the J gene lost 5 bases, with 8 bases spanning the gap.

The rearrangement links TRBV25-1 to TRBJ1-4; D perhaps matches TRBD1 (5 bases). The V gene lost 3 bases and the J gene lost 8 bases, with 13 bases spanning the gap. The CDR3 extends over 14 amino acids. The germline V gene has CDR1 MGHDK and CDR2 SYGVNS. The CDR3 bases are TGTGCCAGCAGTGAGGGGGGAGTGAGAGAAAAACTGTTTTTT. Translated, it gives CASSEGGVREKLFF. Combining the CDR3 with reference TRBV25-1 and TRBJ1-4 gives the whole variable domain EADIYQTPRYLVIGTGKKITLECSQTMGHDKMYWYQQDPGMELHLIHYSYGVNSTEKGDLSSESTVSRIRTEHFPLTLESARPSHTSQYLCASSEGGVREKLFFGSGTQLSVL.

V gene TRBV4-2 combines with J gene TRBJ1-5; the match to TRBD1 covers 7 bases. Trimming cost V 0 bases and J 6 bases; bases outside gene matches: 5. This CDR3 region has 15 residues. Germline lookup yields CDR1 LGHNA and CDR2 YNFKEQ. The CDR3 nucleotides are TGTGCCAGCAGCCAAGATTCAGGGGGAGGTCAGCCCCAGCATTTT. It specifies CASSQDSGGGQPQHF.

The chain combines TRBV28 with TRBJ1-2, with D maybe TRBD1 (5 bases). Trimming left V 7 bases short and J 2 bases short, with 14 bases between. CDR3 length equals 14 residues. Germline CDR1 reads MDHEN; CDR2 reads SYDVKM. CDR3: CASIPAGPNYGYTF. The CDR3 DNA sequence: TGTGCCAGCATCCCGGCAGGGCCAAACTATGGCTACACCTTC.

The chain uses TRBV18 and TRBJ2-7; 16 nucleotides match TRBD2. The CDR3 is 17 amino acids. Germline V gene lookup returns CDR1 KGHSH and CDR2 LQKENI. The J segment lost 2 bases and the V segment lost 6 bases, leaving 7 bases of the junction unmatched. The CDR3 coding sequence is TGTGCCAGCTCGTCTACCGGGACTAGCGGGGGGGCCTACGAGCAGTACTTC. Residues: CASSSTGTSGGAYEQYF.

V is TRBV21-1 and J is TRBJ1-6; the tabulated D call, TRBD1, remains unverified against the DNA. TRBV21-1 is a known pseudogene. The CDR3 is made up of 13 amino acids. CDR3: CASRRQEDSPLHF. CDR3 in DNA: TGTGCCAGCAGGCGACAGGAGGATTCACCCCTCCACTTT.

This chain joins TRBV14 and TRBJ2-1, with D maybe TRBD1 (5 bases). Deletions cut 0 bases from V and 3 bases from J, with 21 bases between. This CDR3 region has 19 residues. Germline CDR1 is SGHDN and CDR2 is FVKESK. This CDR3 reads CASSQDSKASQGLYNEQFF. Here the CDR3 DNA reads TGTGCCAGCAGCCAAGATAGTAAAGCATCCCAGGGCCTCTACAATGAGCAGTTCTTC.

The chain recombines TRBV6-5 with TRBJ2-1; D is unclear. The germline gives CDR1 MNHEY, CDR2 SVGAGI. The ends were cut back, 5 bases at V and 6 bases at J, with 17 bases in the middle. There are 15 residues in the CDR3. This CDR3 is CASSPPRLSANEQFF. The CDR3 DNA reads TGTGCCAGCAGTCCCCCCCGACTGTCGGCCAATGAGCAGTTCTTC.

The chain employs TRBV9 and TRBJ2-1; no clear D gene. CDR1 is SGDLS, CDR2 YYNGEE, per germline. The CDR3 covers 14 residues. V lost 3 bases and J 4 bases, leaving 11 bases between the germline ends. CDR3 amino acids: CASSADSNYNEQFF. CDR3 DNA sequence: TGTGCCAGCAGCGCTGACTCGAATTACAATGAGCAGTTCTTC.